One and the same sample provided the 4 T cell receptor beta chains below, sequenced in a study of T cell changes during pregnancy in multiple sclerosis. The data were produced by immunoSEQ multiplex PCR, yet TCRdb's version contains in-frame clones alone and is incomplete. The table has more than 80,000 clones, around 90% seen once. Sequences were derived from peripheral blood, sampled before pregnancy. Receptors were obtained from a female donor with multiple sclerosis, enrolled in a pregnancy study.

The gene calls are TRBV5-4 and TRBJ1-5; D is perhaps TRBD1 (5 bases). This CDR3 has 14 amino acids. Germline values: CDR1 SGHNT, CDR2 YYREEE (reference sequence). Trimming left V 4 bases short and J 7 bases short, with 15 bases between. The CDR3 region has the DNA TGTGCCAGCAGCCGCTCGGGGGAAGGACAGCCCCAGCATTTT. The encoded protein is CASSRSGEGQPQHF.

The chain recombines TRBV5-1 with TRBJ1-4; D might be TRBD1 (5 bases). This CDR3 spans 15 amino acids. Trimming shortened V by 5 bases and J by 3 bases, and 14 bases separated the two germline ends. Germline V gene lookup returns CDR1 SGHRS and CDR2 YFSETQ. DNA of the CDR3: TGCGCCAGCAGGTCAAGCGGGGACCCTAATGAAAAACTGTTTTTT. This translates into CASRSSGDPNEKLFF.

The chain has TRBV28 and TRBJ2-7, with a possible D match to TRBD1 (6 bases). CDR3 size: 19 residues. Trimming removed 5 bases at V and 3 bases at J, with 29 bases between. Germline V gene lookup returns CDR1 MDHEN and CDR2 SYDVKM. The CDR3 spells CASSDLKNYDRKGFYEQYF. The DNA of the CDR3 is TGTGCCAGCAGTGACTTGAAAAACTATGACAGGAAAGGATTCTACGAGCAGTACTTC.

The V gene is TRBV9, the J gene TRBJ1-1, with 8 nucleotides matching TRBD1. In germline, CDR1 is SGDLS, CDR2 YYNGEE. The V gene end was trimmed by 0 bases and the J gene end by 7 bases; junction bases not matched to a gene: 2. The CDR3 covers 13 residues. The CDR3 protein is CASSVGTGYEAFF. In DNA, the CDR3 is TGTGCCAGCAGCGTAGGGACAGGGTATGAAGCTTTCTTT.